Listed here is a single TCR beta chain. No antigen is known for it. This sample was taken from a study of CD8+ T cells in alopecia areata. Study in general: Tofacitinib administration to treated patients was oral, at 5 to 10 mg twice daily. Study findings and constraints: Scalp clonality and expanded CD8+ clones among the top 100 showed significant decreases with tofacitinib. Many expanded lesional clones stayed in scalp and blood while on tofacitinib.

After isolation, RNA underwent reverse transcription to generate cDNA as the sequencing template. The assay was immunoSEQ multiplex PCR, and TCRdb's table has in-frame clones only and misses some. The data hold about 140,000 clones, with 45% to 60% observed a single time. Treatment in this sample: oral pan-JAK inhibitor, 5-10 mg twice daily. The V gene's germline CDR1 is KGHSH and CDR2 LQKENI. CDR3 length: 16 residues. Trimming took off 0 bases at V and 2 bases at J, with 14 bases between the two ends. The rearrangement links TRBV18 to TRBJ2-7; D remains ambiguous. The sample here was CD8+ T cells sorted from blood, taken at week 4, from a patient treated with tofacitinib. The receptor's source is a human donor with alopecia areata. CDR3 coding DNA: TGTGCCAGCTCACCACCGGAGTCGGTCAGGCCCTACGAGCAGTACTTC. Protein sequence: CASSPPESVRPYEQYF.